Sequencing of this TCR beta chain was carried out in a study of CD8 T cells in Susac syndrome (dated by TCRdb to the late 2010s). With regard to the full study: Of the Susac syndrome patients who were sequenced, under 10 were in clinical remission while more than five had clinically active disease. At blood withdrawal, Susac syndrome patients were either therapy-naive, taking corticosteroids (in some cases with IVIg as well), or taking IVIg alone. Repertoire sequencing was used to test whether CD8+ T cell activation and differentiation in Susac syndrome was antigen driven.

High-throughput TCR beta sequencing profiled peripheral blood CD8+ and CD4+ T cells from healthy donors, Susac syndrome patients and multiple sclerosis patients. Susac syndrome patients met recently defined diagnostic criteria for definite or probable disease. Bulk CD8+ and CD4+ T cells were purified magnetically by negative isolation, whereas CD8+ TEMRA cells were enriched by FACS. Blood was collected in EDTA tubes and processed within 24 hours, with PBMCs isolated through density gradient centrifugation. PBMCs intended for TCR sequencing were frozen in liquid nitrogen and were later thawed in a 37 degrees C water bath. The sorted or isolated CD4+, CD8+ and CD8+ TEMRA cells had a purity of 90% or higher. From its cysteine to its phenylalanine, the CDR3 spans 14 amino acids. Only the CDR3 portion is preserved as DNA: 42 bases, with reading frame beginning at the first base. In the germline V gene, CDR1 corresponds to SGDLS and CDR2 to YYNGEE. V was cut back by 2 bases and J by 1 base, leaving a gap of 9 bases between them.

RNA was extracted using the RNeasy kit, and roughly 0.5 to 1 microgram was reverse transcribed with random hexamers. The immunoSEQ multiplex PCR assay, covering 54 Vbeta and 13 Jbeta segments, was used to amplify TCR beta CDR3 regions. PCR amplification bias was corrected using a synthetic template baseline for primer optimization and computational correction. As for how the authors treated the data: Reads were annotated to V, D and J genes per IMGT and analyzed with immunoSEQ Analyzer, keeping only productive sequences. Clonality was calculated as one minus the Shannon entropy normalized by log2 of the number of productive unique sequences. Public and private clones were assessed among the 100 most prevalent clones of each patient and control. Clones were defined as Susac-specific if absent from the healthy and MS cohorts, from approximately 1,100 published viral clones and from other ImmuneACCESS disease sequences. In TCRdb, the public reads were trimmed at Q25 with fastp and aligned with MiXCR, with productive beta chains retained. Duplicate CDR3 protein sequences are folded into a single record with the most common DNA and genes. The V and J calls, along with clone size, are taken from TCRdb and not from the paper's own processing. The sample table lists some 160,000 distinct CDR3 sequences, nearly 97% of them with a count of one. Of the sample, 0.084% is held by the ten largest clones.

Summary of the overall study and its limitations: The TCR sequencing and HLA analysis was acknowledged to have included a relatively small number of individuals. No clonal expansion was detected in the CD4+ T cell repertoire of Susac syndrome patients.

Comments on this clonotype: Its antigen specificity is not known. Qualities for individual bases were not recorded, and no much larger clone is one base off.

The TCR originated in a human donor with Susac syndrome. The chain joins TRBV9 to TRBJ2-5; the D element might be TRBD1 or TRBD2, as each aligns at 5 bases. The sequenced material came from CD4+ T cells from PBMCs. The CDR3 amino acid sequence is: CASSVGTVQETQYF. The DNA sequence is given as TGTGCCAGCAGCGTGGGGACGGTCCAAGAGACCCAGTACTTC.